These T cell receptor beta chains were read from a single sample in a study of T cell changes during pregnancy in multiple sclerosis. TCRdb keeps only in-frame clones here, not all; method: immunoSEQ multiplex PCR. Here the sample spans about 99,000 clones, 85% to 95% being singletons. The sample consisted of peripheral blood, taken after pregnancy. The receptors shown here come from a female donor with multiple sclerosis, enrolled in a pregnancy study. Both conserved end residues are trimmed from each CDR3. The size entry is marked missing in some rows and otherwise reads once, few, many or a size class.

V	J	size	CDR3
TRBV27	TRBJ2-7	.	ASSSSNLAGPYEQY
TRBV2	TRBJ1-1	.	ASSEAVMNTEAF
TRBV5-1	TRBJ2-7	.	ASSLRTGLAGSYEQY
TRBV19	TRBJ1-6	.	AHEREEDNSPLH
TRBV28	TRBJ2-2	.	ASGLAPPNTGELF
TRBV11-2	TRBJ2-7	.	ASSLGQGVEQY
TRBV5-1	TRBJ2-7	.	ASSLGTGGDEQY
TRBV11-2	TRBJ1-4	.	ASSLWGANEKLF
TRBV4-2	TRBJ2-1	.	ASSQDGASVAAGVNEQF
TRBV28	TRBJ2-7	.	ASREQGAYEQY
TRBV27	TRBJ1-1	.	ASSLGPEAF
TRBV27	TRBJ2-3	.	ASRPPLGAYTDTQY
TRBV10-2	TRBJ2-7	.	ASQAGGSYEQY
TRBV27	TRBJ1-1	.	ASSEQGLNTEAF
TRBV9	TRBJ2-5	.	AHREELGETQY
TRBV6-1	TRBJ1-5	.	ASSDPGGFQPQH
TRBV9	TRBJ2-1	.	ASSVTRADNEQF
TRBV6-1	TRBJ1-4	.	ASSGRRLATNEKLF
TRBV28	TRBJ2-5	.	ASSLGDYQVIKETQY
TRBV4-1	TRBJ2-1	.	ASSGLANEQF
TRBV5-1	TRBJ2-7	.	ASSLASSYEQY
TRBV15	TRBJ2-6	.	ASRDRVESGANVLT
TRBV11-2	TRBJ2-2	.	ASSLRPGNGELF
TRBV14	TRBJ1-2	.	ASSQDSYLGYT
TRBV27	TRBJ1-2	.	ASSLSEGRGYT
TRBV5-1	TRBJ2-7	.	ASSAAGSYEQY
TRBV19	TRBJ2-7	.	ASSPVKGLAGRSYEQY
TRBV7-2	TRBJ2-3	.	ASSLAGGPTDTQY
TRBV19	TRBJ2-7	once	ASSILAGVNEQY
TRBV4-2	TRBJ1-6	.	ASSQARTGTVHSPLH
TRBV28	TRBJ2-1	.	ASSSPSMGASYNEQF
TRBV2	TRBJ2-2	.	ASSGDSTGELF
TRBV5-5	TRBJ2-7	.	ASMRRDRGTYEQY
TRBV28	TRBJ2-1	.	ASRTVYNEQF
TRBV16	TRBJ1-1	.	ASSQSGRGQNTEAF
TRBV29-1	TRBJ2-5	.	SATRQGARETQY
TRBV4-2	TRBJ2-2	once	ASSQDPYTGELF
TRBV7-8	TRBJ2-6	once	ASSSRSGQGLGGANVLT
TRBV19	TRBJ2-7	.	ASNPGTGHRYEQY
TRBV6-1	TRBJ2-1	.	ASTYGTRERNEQF
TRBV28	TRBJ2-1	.	ASRLSTSGSYNEQF
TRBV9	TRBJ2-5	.	ASSTGQGAAETQY
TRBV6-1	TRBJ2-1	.	ASSEETSGGYNEQF
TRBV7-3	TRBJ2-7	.	ASSEGTGWLYEQY
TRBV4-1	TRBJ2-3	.	ASSQDAGSTDTQY
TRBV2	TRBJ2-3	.	ASSDVGRRTDTQY
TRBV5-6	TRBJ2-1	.	ASSLLAAILYNEQF
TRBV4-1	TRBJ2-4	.	ASSQVAVSAKNIQY
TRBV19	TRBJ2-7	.	ASRQGYEQY
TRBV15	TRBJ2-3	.	ATSREGLAGGTDTQY
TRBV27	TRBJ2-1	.	ASRGGSAYNEQF
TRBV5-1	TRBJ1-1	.	ASSLAAGGNTEAF
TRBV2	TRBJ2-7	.	ASSVGQLSYEQY
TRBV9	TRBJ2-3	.	ASSEGTSGNTDTQY